The 13 T cell receptor beta chains below were found in one sample sequenced in a study of T cells in Graves' hyperthyroidism and ophthalmopathy. What was amplified from RNA transcripts were TCR beta CDR3 regions. The study used the HTBI primer set for a first-round RT-PCR of the TCR CDR3. TCRdb reprocessed the multiplex PCR reads via MiXCR and lists one record per CDR3 protein. Among under 350,000 distinct CDR3 sequences listed, around a sixth were seen once. The sequenced sample consisted of blood. The receptors stem from a woman between 50 and 59 years old with Graves' hyperthyroidism.

The sample holds many counts of this clonotype. The rearrangement uses TRBV30 and TRBJ1-4, with 8 bases matching TRBD1. V gave up 3 bases and J gave up 8 bases; unmatched junction bases: 5. There are 13 residues in the CDR3. Germline V gives CDR1 GTSNPN, CDR2 SVGIG (reference sequence). This CDR3 reads CAWSPQGDEKLFF. The DNA for the CDR3 is TGTGCCTGGAGCCCACAGGGGGACGAAAAACTGTTTTTT.

This rearrangement joins TRBV13 to TRBJ2-1; 13 nucleotides match TRBD2. The CDR3 length is 13 residues. Trimming cost V 5 bases and J 15 bases; bases outside gene matches: 7. CDR1 PRHDT and CDR2 FYEKMQ come from the germline V gene (reference sequence). In nucleotides, the CDR3 is TGTGCCAGCAGCCTACTAGCGGGAGGGCCATCGTTCTTC. Amino acid sequence: CASSLLAGGPSFF.

The chain uses TRBV6-1 and TRBJ1-3; D unresolved. This CDR3 is 13 amino acids long. The germline V and J ends were trimmed by 1 base and 3 bases, with 4 bases remaining between them. Germline-derived CDR1 and CDR2 are MNHNS and SASEGT. The CDR3 sequence is CASSEVSGNTIYF. The CDR3 nucleotides are TGTGCCAGCAGTGAAGTGAGTGGAAACACCATATATTTT.

The V and J genes are TRBV7-9 and TRBJ2-7; the D gene is possibly TRBD1 (6 bases). V was pared by 1 base and J by 4 bases, with 14 bases between. CDR1 is SEHNR and CDR2 is FQNEAQ in the germline V gene (reference sequence). The length of the CDR3 is 15 residues. The CDR3 spells CASSLGTGRPYEQYF. In DNA, the CDR3 is TGTGCCAGCAGCTTAGGTACAGGGAGACCTTACGAGCAGTACTTC. The full variable domain, with the rest looked up from reference TRBV7-9 and TRBJ2-7, is DTGVSQNPRHKITKRGQNVTFRCDPISEHNRLYWYRQTLGQGPEFLTYFQNEAQLEKSRLLSDRFSAERPKGSFSTLEIQRTEQGDSAMYLCASSLGTGRPYEQYFGPGTRLTVT.

This chain connects TRBV3-1 to TRBJ2-5, with TRBD2 as a possible D gene (6 bases). The V and J ends lost 4 bases and 5 bases respectively, with 20 bases between them. CDR1 LGHDT and CDR2 YNNKEL come from the germline V gene (reference sequence). CDR3 size: 16 residues. The CDR3, as DNA: TGTGCCAGCAGCCCAACCCGGGAGCCGGCCGCGGAGACCCAGTACTTC. Its translation is CASSPTREPAAETQYF.

This rearrangement joins TRBV10-2 to TRBJ2-5, with 9 bases fitting TRBD2. CDR1 and CDR2 (germline): WSHSY, SAAADI. Germline trimming cut 7 bases from V and 4 bases from J; bases unmatched to any gene: 10. CDR3 size: 15 residues. The CDR3 DNA is TGCGCCAGCAAGGTAGCGGGAGTGAGTCGAGAGACCCAGTACTTC. Its translation is CASKVAGVSRETQYF.

This clonotype was seen a few times. The chain couples TRBV4-1 to TRBJ1-1; 9 bases are a match to TRBD1. The length of the CDR3 is 17 residues. From germline, CDR1 is MGHRA and CDR2 YSYEKL. J was trimmed by 4 bases and V by 0 bases; bases with no gene match: 9. CDR3 DNA sequence: TGCGCCAGCAGCCAAGAGGGGACAGGGAAGGGTTCCACTGAAGCTTTCTTT. This translates into CASSQEGTGKGSTEAFF.

The gene calls are TRBV5-1 and TRBJ2-5; D is undetermined. CDR3 size: 14 residues. The germline V gene has CDR1 SGHRS and CDR2 YFSETQ. V was cut by 0 bases and J by 4 bases, with 10 bases left in between. This CDR3 is CASSLGLDPETQYF. CDR3 DNA sequence: TGCGCCAGCAGCTTGGGGCTCGACCCAGAGACCCAGTACTTC.

J is TRBJ1-5 and V is TRBV20-1, with D unclear. This CDR3 has 12 amino acids. V was clipped by 3 bases and J by 5 bases, with 8 bases between them. Germline V gives CDR1 DFQATT, CDR2 SNEGSKA (reference sequence). CDR3 bases: TGCAGTGCTAGCGGAAAGGATCAGCCCCAGCATTTT. This gives the protein CSASGKDQPQHF.

This clonotype was picked up many times. The chain carries TRBV20-1 and TRBJ2-7; a weak D match, TRBD2 (7 bases). Germline V gene data show CDR1 as DFQATT and CDR2 as SNEGSKA (reference sequence). CDR3 length equals 14 residues. Trimming pared 6 bases from V and 1 base from J, leaving 16 bases between. CDR3 residues: CSAKTGGPSYEQYF. As DNA, the CDR3 is TGCAGTGCCAAGACGGGGGGCCCATCCTACGAGCAGTACTTC.

The chain carries TRBV12-3 or TRBV12-4 and TRBJ2-3, with D possibly being TRBD1 or TRBD2 (5 bases each). The CDR3 is 16 amino acids. V dropped 5 bases and J dropped 6 bases, with 21 bases sitting between them. CDR3 protein: CASSPGSGLGVDTQYF. DNA of the CDR3: TGTGCCAGCAGTCCAGGGAGCGGTCTAGGCGTGGATACGCAGTATTTT.

Of note for this clonotype: A much larger clone lies one base from this, so it may be a read error. The chain employs TRBV5-6 and TRBJ2-5; no definite D call. V was shortened by 4 bases and J by 0 bases, with 4 bases between the two germline ends. The length of the CDR3 is 12 residues. The germline CDR1 and CDR2 sequences are SGHDT and YYEEEE. The CDR3 is CASSPDQETQYF. DNA for the CDR3: TGTGCCAGCAGCCCGGACCAAGAGACCCAGTACTTC.

V and J are TRBV27 and TRBJ2-7, with 9 bases aligning to TRBD2. Germline CDR1 is MNHEY and CDR2 is SMNVEV (reference sequence). The CDR3 is made up of 16 amino acids. J gave up 3 bases and V 4 bases, and 10 bases lay outside the gene matches. CDR3 residues: CASSSLGVAGVYEQYF. The DNA of the CDR3 is TGTGCCAGCAGTTCCCTTGGAGTAGCGGGAGTCTACGAGCAGTACTTC.